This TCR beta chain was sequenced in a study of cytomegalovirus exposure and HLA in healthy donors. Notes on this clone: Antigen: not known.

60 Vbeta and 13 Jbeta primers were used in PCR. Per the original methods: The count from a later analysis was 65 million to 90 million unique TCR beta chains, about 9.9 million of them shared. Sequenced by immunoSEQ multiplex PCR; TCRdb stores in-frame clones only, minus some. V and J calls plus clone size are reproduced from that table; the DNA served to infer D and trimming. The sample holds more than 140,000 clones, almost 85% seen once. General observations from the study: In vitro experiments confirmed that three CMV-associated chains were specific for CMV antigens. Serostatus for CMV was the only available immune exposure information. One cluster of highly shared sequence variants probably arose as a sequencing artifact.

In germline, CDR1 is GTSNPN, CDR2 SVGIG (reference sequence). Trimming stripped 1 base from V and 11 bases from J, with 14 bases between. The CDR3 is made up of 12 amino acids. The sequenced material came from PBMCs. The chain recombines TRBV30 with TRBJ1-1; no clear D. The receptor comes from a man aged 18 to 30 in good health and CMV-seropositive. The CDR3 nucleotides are TGTGCCTGGAGTGGAGAGACGGGCGGGGCTTTCTTT. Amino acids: CAWSGETGGAFF.